This T cell receptor beta chain was profiled in a study of response to subunit inactivated influenza vaccine. MiXCR was run by TCRdb on the RT-PCR reads, yielding one entry per CDR3 protein. The sample holds roughly 780,000 distinct CDR3 sequences, approximately 17% seen once. The J segment lost 4 bases and the V segment lost 5 bases, leaving 14 bases of the junction unmatched. CDR3 length: 15 residues. Germline CDR1 reads DFQATT; CDR2 reads SNEGSKA (reference sequence). This clonotype originated in a middle-aged man who received an inactivated influenza vaccine. Source: PBMCs from blood, taken around 5 days after vaccination. This chain uses TRBV20-1 with TRBJ2-7; 7 bases match TRBD2. The CDR3: CSAPFRDYKIYEQYF. CDR3 in DNA: TGCAGTGCTCCCTTCCGGGACTACAAGATTTACGAGCAGTACTTC.